These 22 T cell receptor beta chains were all obtained from the same sample, sequenced in a study of T cells in Graves' hyperthyroidism and ophthalmopathy. The TCR beta CDR3 regions underwent amplification using RNA transcripts as the source. An initial round of RT-PCR targeting the TCR CDR3 relied on the HTBI primer set. TCRdb reprocessed the multiplex PCR reads with MiXCR, giving one entry per CDR3 protein. There are roughly 750,000 distinct CDR3 sequences in the sample; around 15% occur only once, and roughly 8% lies in the top ten. Sequencing was done on a sample of blood. The receptors here all came from a man aged 18 to 30 with Graves' hyperthyroidism.

Note on this clonotype: A junction end diverges from the germline sequence, so it may reflect a read error. The CDR3 nucleotides read TGTGGCAGCAGCCACTCGAACTCGTGGACAGAACAAGAGACCCAGTACTTC. Residues: CGSSHSNSWTEQETQYF. The J gene is TRBJ2-5, the V gene TRBV12-3 or TRBV12-4; D perhaps matches TRBD1 (6 bases). The CDR3 runs 17 residues.

This clonotype was counted ten times or more. The chain carries TRBV12-5 and TRBJ2-1, with 10 bases that match TRBD2. Germline CDR1 is LGHNT and CDR2 is FRNRAP. The CDR3 length is 13 residues. CDR3 sequence reads: CAAGQREGNEQFF. CDR3 nucleotide sequence: TGTGCCGCGGGACAGCGGGAGGGCAATGAGCAGTTCTTC.

This clonotype was picked up many times. The V call is TRBV7-9, the J call TRBJ2-3; TRBD2 agrees at 9 bases. V lost 4 bases and J lost 3; bases outside the gene matches: 8. CDR1 SEHNR and CDR2 FQNEAQ come from the germline V gene (reference sequence). The CDR3 has 16 residues. CDR3 region: CASSSQLAGWTDTQYF. DNA for the CDR3: TGTGCCAGCAGCTCGCAACTAGCGGGCTGGACAGATACGCAGTATTTT.

This clonotype occurred many times. The chain has TRBV28 and TRBJ2-7, with TRBD2 identical over 8 bases. With 6 bases clipped from V and 1 base from J, the junction kept 8 bases outside the gene matches. CDR1 MDHEN and CDR2 SYDVKM come from the germline V gene. This CDR3 spans 15 amino acids. This CDR3 is CASRFMTGGSYEQYF. The CDR3 nucleotides read TGTGCCAGCAGATTTATGACGGGAGGGTCCTACGAGCAGTACTTC.

The table lists this clonotype with many counts. This CDR3 is CSFRRTSGVGNEQFF. DNA for the CDR3: TGCAGTTTCCGTCGGACTAGCGGGGTTGGTAATGAGCAGTTCTTC. The V and J genes are TRBV20-1 and TRBJ2-1; TRBD2 matches at 12 bases. The CDR3 runs to 15 residues. V lost 8 bases to trimming and J lost 7 bases; unmatched junction nucleotides: 12. Germline V gene data show CDR1 as DFQATT and CDR2 as SNEGSKA (reference sequence).

The genes are TRBV28 and TRBJ1-4; tentatively, D is TRBD1 (6 bases). V was cut by 5 bases and J by 3 bases, with 10 bases left in between. The CDR3 runs to 14 residues. Looked up from germline, CDR1 is MDHEN and CDR2 is SYDVKM. The CDR3 region is CASSEQGSNEKLFF. As DNA, the CDR3 is TGTGCCAGCAGTGAACAGGGATCTAATGAAAAACTGTTTTTT.

In its sample, this clonotype was seen a few times. V gene TRBV20-1 combines with J gene TRBJ2-7; the D gene is possibly TRBD1 (6 bases). The V end lost 5 bases, the J end lost 5 bases, and 22 bases lay between the germline ends. Germline assignment: CDR1 DFQATT and CDR2 SNEGSKA (reference sequence). The CDR3 contains 15 residues. The CDR3 nucleotides are TGCAGTGCTCGAGGTTGGCAGTTGGCAGGGGACGAGCAGTACTTC. Translating it yields CSARGWQLAGDEQYF.

A word on this clonotype: One end of the junction varies from germline; a read error may be responsible. V and J are TRBV19 and TRBJ2-2; D possibly corresponds to TRBD1 (6 bases). The CDR3 has 16 amino acids. The germline V gene encodes CDR1 LNHDA and CDR2 SQIVND (reference sequence). The CDR3 is CARVPRGYKDTGEPFF. For the CDR3, the DNA is TGTGCCAGGGTACCGAGGGGGTATAAGGACACCGGGGAGCCGTTTTTT.

This clonotype appeared once. The chain joins TRBV29-1 to TRBJ1-4, with a possible D match to TRBD1 (6 bases). The CDR3 length is 16 residues. Germline CDR1 SQVTM, CDR2 ANQGSEA. V dropped 7 bases and J dropped 3 bases, with 21 bases sitting between them. The DNA for the CDR3 is TGCAGCGCCATCAGGGCAGGGGCGGGGGCTAATGAAAAACTGTTTTTT. Translated: CSAIRAGAGANEKLFF.

This clonotype was found a few times. CDR3 sequence (DNA): TGTGCCAGCAGGCGGGGGGCTAGTCAGCCCCAGCATTTT. This gives the protein CASRRGASQPQHF. The chain uses TRBV6-2 or TRBV6-3 and TRBJ1-5; the D gene is possibly TRBD1 (6 bases). CDR1 MNHEY and CDR2 SVGEGT come from the germline V gene. V lost 6 bases to trimming and J lost 6 bases, with 12 bases between them. The CDR3 runs to 13 residues.

The chain employs TRBV7-8 and TRBJ1-5; unclear D gene. V lost 6 bases, J lost 1 base, and 13 bases lay in between. The CDR3 consists of 15 residues. Germline CDR1 SGHVS, CDR2 FQNEAQ. The CDR3 region has the DNA TGTGCCAGCAGTTATAGTACGGGGAGCAATCAGCCCCAGCATTTT. Translating it yields CASSYSTGSNQPQHF.

This clonotype has at least ten counts. This rearrangement joins TRBV3-1 to TRBJ2-2, with a tentative D call TRBD2 (6 bases). The CDR3 runs to 16 residues. V was shortened by 2 bases and J by 1 base, with 11 bases between the two germline ends. The germline CDR1 and CDR2 sequences are LGHDT and YNNKEL (reference sequence). As DNA, the CDR3 is TGTGCCAGCAGCCAAACAAGCGGGTGGAACACCGGGGAGCTGTTTTTT. It yields the protein CASSQTSGWNTGELFF.

The rearrangement links TRBV7-9 to TRBJ1-2; 9 nucleotides align to TRBD1. Per germline, CDR1 SEHNR and CDR2 FQNEAQ (reference sequence). The CDR3 totals 15 residues. With V trimmed by 6 bases and J by 4 bases, 9 bases remained unmatched. CDR3 sequence reads: CASRGSGTGPYGYTF. The CDR3 DNA follows: TGTGCCAGCAGGGGGTCCGGGACAGGGCCCTATGGCTACACCTTC.

This clonotype was observed many times. The rearrangement joins TRBV28 to TRBJ1-1, with D perhaps matching TRBD1 (5 bases). The CDR3 covers 14 residues. Germline lookup yields CDR1 MDHEN and CDR2 SYDVKM. The germline V and J ends were trimmed by 7 bases and 5 bases, with 17 bases remaining between them. CDR3 sequence reads: CASTQGGTGTEAFF. The CDR3 DNA follows: TGTGCCAGCACCCAAGGAGGGACTGGGACTGAAGCTTTCTTT.

This clonotype was seen repeatedly, ten times or more. The V and J genes are TRBV27 and TRBJ2-5; 8 bases line up with TRBD1. The V segment lost 4 bases and the J segment 4 bases; nucleotides outside the gene matches: 5. Germline CDR1 reads MNHEY; CDR2 reads SMNVEV (reference sequence). The CDR3 loop spans 14 amino acids. CDR3 coding DNA: TGTGCCAGCAGTTATAATACAGGGGGAGAGACCCAGTACTTC. This gives the protein CASSYNTGGETQYF.

This clonotype came up a few times. The V gene is TRBV28, the J gene TRBJ1-1; TRBD1 agrees at 8 bases. Germline V lookup: CDR1 MDHEN, CDR2 SYDVKM. The CDR3 contains 15 residues. Trimming took 6 bases from V and 4 from J; bases not matched to a gene: 10. CDR3 region: CASSGDRPMSTEAFF. As DNA, the CDR3 is TGTGCCAGCAGCGGGGACAGGCCGATGAGCACTGAAGCTTTCTTT.

This clonotype appeared many times. V gene TRBV11-2 combines with J gene TRBJ2-1; D remains unclear. Trimming pared 1 base from V and 6 bases from J, leaving 10 bases between. CDR3 size: 14 residues. CDR1 and CDR2 from the germline V gene are SGHAT and FQNNGV. The CDR3 DNA follows: TGTGCCAGCAGCTTAGGGCTTGGCAGCAATGAGCAGTTCTTC. This codes for CASSLGLGSNEQFF.

There are a few counts of this clonotype. The rearrangement links TRBV28 to TRBJ1-2; no reliable D call. Between the trimmed V and J ends, which lost 7 bases and 4 bases, there was a span of 19 bases. The CDR3 spans 15 residues. Looked up from germline, CDR1 is MDHEN and CDR2 is SYDVKM. DNA of the CDR3: TGTGCCAGCACCCCCGGGCCCACGGCAGTCTATGGCTACACCTTC. Translating gives CASTPGPTAVYGYTF.

This clonotype was counted only a few times. V usage is TRBV3-1 and J usage is TRBJ2-3; D ambiguous. CDR3 length: 15 residues. V shed 0 bases and J shed 4 bases, with 11 bases lying between them. Germline loops: CDR1 LGHDT, CDR2 YNNKEL (reference sequence). This CDR3 reads CASSQDVASPDTQYF. CDR3 in DNA: TGTGCCAGCAGCCAAGATGTGGCCTCCCCAGATACGCAGTATTTT.

This clonotype was recorded at least ten times. J is TRBJ2-7 and V is TRBV7-2, with D hard to call. The CDR3 length is 12 residues. Germline values: CDR1 SGHTA, CDR2 FQGNSA. V was pared by 2 bases and J by 6 bases, with 8 bases between. The CDR3 loop is CASSLIPTEQYF. The CDR3 DNA sequence: TGTGCCAGCAGCTTAATCCCCACCGAGCAGTACTTC.

This clonotype has at least ten counts. The rearrangement uses TRBV18 and TRBJ2-1, with TRBD2 matching over 12 bases. The CDR3 is 19 amino acids. Germline V gene data show CDR1 as KGHSH and CDR2 as LQKENI. The ends lost 3 bases at V and 3 bases at J; junction bases unmatched: 12. CDR3 sequence: CASSPPGLAGPPNYNEQFF. The DNA for the CDR3 is TGTGCCAGCTCACCCCCGGGACTAGCGGGCCCCCCCAACTACAATGAGCAGTTCTTC.

This clonotype has just a few counts. The gene calls are TRBV29-1 and TRBJ2-7, with 8 bases lining up with TRBD1. Germline assignment: CDR1 SQVTM and CDR2 ANQGSEA. CDR3 length: 13 residues. Trimming at V came to 5 bases and at J to 5 bases, leaving 8 bases not matched to a gene. CDR3 region: CSVMDRVAHEQYF. The CDR3 DNA sequence: TGCAGCGTTATGGACAGGGTAGCCCACGAGCAGTACTTC.